These 4 T cell receptor beta chains were all obtained from the same sample, sequenced in a study of T cells in Graves' hyperthyroidism and ophthalmopathy (dated by TCRdb to the late 2010s). The library was prepared using multiplex PCR. Sequenced using an Illumina HiSeq 2000. TCR beta CDR3 regions were amplified from RNA transcripts. The first round of RT-PCR for the TCR CDR3 was performed with the HTBI primer set and the Qiagen OneStep RT-PCR kit. TCRdb applied fastp at Q25 and MiXCR to the public reads, then kept only in-frame beta chains. Here each entry gathers all rows of one CDR3 protein and keeps the most common genes and DNA. The sample table lists hundreds of thousands of distinct CDR3 sequences, over 12% of them with a count of one. Approximately 29% of the sample is held by the ten biggest clonotypes. What was sequenced was blood. The source of these receptors is a man aged 50 to 60 with Graves' ophthalmopathy.

In its sample, this clonotype was seen many times. V is TRBV20-1 and J is TRBJ2-1; TRBD1 or TRBD2 may be the D gene (6 bases each). Germline V CDR1 and CDR2: DFQATT, SNEGSKA (reference sequence). The CDR3 extends over 16 amino acids. V lost 1 base and J 0 bases, leaving 13 bases between the germline ends. CDR3 in amino acids: CSARGGGQGSYNEQFF. As DNA, the CDR3 is TGCAGTGCTAGAGGAGGGGGGCAGGGCTCCTACAATGAGCAGTTCTTC.

This clonotype was observed many times. The rearrangement links TRBV7-9 to TRBJ2-1; no definite D call. The V gene's germline CDR1 is SEHNR and CDR2 FQNEAQ (reference sequence). There are 13 residues in the CDR3. V shed 9 bases and J shed 4 bases, with 13 bases lying between them. The chain's CDR3 is CASRTAQYNEQFF. The CDR3, as DNA: TGTGCCAGTAGGACCGCCCAGTACAATGAGCAGTTCTTC.

This clonotype was counted ten times or more. The gene calls are TRBV24-1 and TRBJ2-1; D not resolved. The CDR3 consists of 16 residues. V lost 4 bases, J lost 0 bases, and 12 bases lay in between. Germline V gene data show CDR1 as KGHDR and CDR2 as SFDVKD. The CDR3 reads CATSDLDTASYNEQFF. CDR3 DNA: TGTGCCACCAGTGACTTAGACACGGCCTCCTACAATGAGCAGTTCTTC.

The table lists this clonotype with a few counts. The chain uses TRBV7-9 and TRBJ2-7, with D perhaps TRBD1 (5 bases). CDR1 SEHNR and CDR2 FQNEAQ come from the germline V gene (reference sequence). CDR3 length: 16 amino acids. Trimming stripped 1 base from V and 1 base from J, with 14 bases between. CDR3 sequence reads: CASSLVAPTASYEQYF. CDR3 bases: TGTGCCAGCAGCTTAGTAGCCCCGACAGCATCCTACGAGCAGTACTTC.